This TCR beta chain was sequenced in a study of cytomegalovirus exposure and HLA in healthy donors. Concerning this clone itself: The antigen is undetermined.

Study observations and caveats: Per a later analysis, under 20,000 TCR beta sequences showed association with HLA alleles at 0.05 false discovery rate.

The PCR ran on 60 Vbeta and 13 Jbeta primers. The table came from immunoSEQ multiplex PCR; TCRdb's copy has only in-frame clones and leaves some out. Across about 130,000 clones, the top ten clones capture under 2% of the sample. The germline CDR1 and CDR2 sequences are MDHEN and SYDVKM. The CDR3 sequence is 15 residues long. V lost 4 bases, J lost 3 bases, and 6 bases stayed unmatched. The source is a woman aged 40 to 50 in good health and CMV-seronegative. The sequenced material came from PBMCs. This chain connects TRBV28 to TRBJ1-3, with 7 bases fitting TRBD1. The CDR3 protein is CASSSPGGGGNTIYF. CDR3 in DNA: TGTGCCAGCAGTTCTCCAGGGGGTGGTGGAAACACCATATATTTT.